These T cell receptor beta chains were read from a single sample in a study of CD8+ T cells in alopecia areata. Profiling relied on immunoSEQ multiplex PCR, and the TCRdb table lists in-frame clones only, not all of them. This table holds under 250,000 clones, just over 65% found once. Sample: CD4+ T cells sorted from blood, taken at approximately week 42, from a patient treated with tofacitinib. These receptors were collected from a human donor with alopecia areata. Both conserved end residues are part of each CDR3. The D gene is left open where the match is weak. Some rows mark clone size as missing; the rest say once, few, many or name a class of expanded clone.

>NA|TRBJ2-7|14|TRBD1|TRBV29-1
CSVVRDRTSYEQYF
TGCAGCGTTGTTAGGGACAGGACCTCCTACGAGCAGTACTTC
>NA|TRBJ2-3|16|NA|TRBV5-1
CASSLASAQSTDTQYF
TGCGCCAGCAGCTTGGCTAGCGCCCAAAGCACAGATACGCAGTATTTT
>NA|TRBJ1-5|13|TRBD1|TRBV5-1
CASSYTGEQPQHF
TGCGCCAGCAGCTACACAGGGGAGCAGCCCCAGCATTTT
>NA|TRBJ2-2|15|NA|TRBV9
CASSARGPNTGELFF
TGTGCCAGCAGCGCGAGGGGTCCCAACACCGGGGAGCTGTTTTTT
>few|TRBJ2-7|14|NA|TRBV10-3
CAITGTGSPGAQYF
TGTGCCATCACAGGGACGGGATCACCAGGCGCGCAGTACTTC
>NA|TRBJ2-3|13|NA|TRBV6-6
CASTRPSTDTQYF
TGTGCCAGCACGAGGCCAAGCACAGATACGCAGTATTTT
>NA|TRBJ1-5|14|TRBD1|TRBV2
CASRPDRNNQPQHF
TGTGCCAGCAGGCCGGACAGGAACAATCAGCCCCAGCATTTT
>NA|TRBJ2-3|14|NA|TRBV6-1
CASSHSSNWETQYF
TGTGCCAGCTCACACAGCTCGAATTGGGAAACGCAGTATTTT
>NA|TRBJ1-5|15|NA|TRBV30
CAWSGTGGSEQPQHF
TGTGCCTGGAGCGGGACTGGGGGATCGGAACAGCCCCAGCATTTT
>NA|TRBJ1-4|14|NA|TRBV2
CASSQDSFNEKLFF
TGTGCCAGCAGCCAGGACAGCTTTAATGAAAAACTGTTTTTT
>NA|TRBJ2-1|16|TRBD2|TRBV7-2
CASSSDGTRARNEQFF
TGTGCCAGCAGCTCGGACGGGACTAGAGCCAGAAATGAGCAGTTCTTC
>NA|TRBJ1-2|14|NA|TRBV21-1
CASTVGQGLPGYTF
TGTGCCAGCACCGTCGGACAGGGCCTGCCGGGCTACACCTTC
>few|TRBJ1-5|13|NA|TRBV30
CAWSVTGLQPQHF
TGTGCCTGGAGTGTAACAGGGCTTCAGCCCCAGCATTTT
>NA|TRBJ1-6|13|NA|TRBV5-1
CASSFVVGSPLHF
TGCGCCAGCAGCTTTGTTGTCGGTTCACCCCTCCACTTT
>NA|TRBJ2-1|16|TRBD2|TRBV7-2
CASSLGLAGGHNEQFF
TGTGCCAGCAGCCTGGGACTAGCGGGGGGGCACAATGAGCAGTTCTTC
>NA|TRBJ1-4|17|TRBD1|TRBV4-1
CASSQDGSRGLFGKLFF
TGCGCCAGCAGCCAGGACGGATCCAGGGGGTTATTCGGAAAACTGTTTTTT
>NA|TRBJ1-5|16|TRBD1|TRBV2
CASSEATGLGNQPQHF
TGTGCCAGCAGTGAAGCGACAGGGCTTGGCAATCAGCCCCAGCATTTT
>NA|TRBJ2-3|15|TRBD1|TRBV6-5
CASSLGDRVSDTQYF
TGTGCCAGCAGTTTAGGTGACAGGGTGTCAGATACGCAGTATTTT
>NA|TRBJ2-1|17|TRBD2|TRBV4-3
CASSQTPSGGIRNEQFF
TGCGCCAGCAGCCAAACGCCTAGCGGGGGGATTCGCAATGAGCAGTTCTTC
>few|TRBJ2-3|14|NA|TRBV10-3
CAISEILKPDTQYF
TGTGCCATCAGTGAGATTCTAAAGCCAGATACGCAGTATTTT
>NA|TRBJ2-5|15|NA|TRBV29-1
CSVYTGTRLQETQYF
TGCAGCGTCTACACAGGGACGAGACTTCAAGAGACCCAGTACTTC
>NA|TRBJ2-2|13|NA|TRBV14
CASSRGLTGELFF
TGTGCCAGCAGCCGGGGTCTCACCGGGGAGCTGTTTTTT
>NA|TRBJ2-6|19|NA|TRBV4-2
CASSQGATRSGSGANVLTF
TGTGCCAGCAGCCAAGGGGCGACCAGGAGCGGCTCTGGGGCCAACGTCCTGACTTTC
>many|TRBJ2-2|16|TRBD2|TRBV7-2
CASSTLGGVNTGELFF
TGTGCCAGCAGCACCTTGGGAGGGGTGAACACCGGGGAGCTGTTTTTT
>NA|TRBJ1-2|11|NA|TRBV20-1
CSASGYDGYTF
TGCAGTGCTTCGGGATATGATGGCTACACCTTC
>NA|TRBJ1-6|12|NA|TRBV2
CASSDLGSPLHF
TGTGCCAGCAGTGATTTGGGTTCACCCCTCCACTTT
>many|TRBJ1-1|15|NA|TRBV11-2
CASSLTPALNTEAFF
TGTGCCAGCAGCTTAACGCCGGCTTTGAACACTGAAGCTTTCTTT
>NA|TRBJ1-1|13|NA|TRBV14
CASSARENTEAFF
TGTGCCAGCAGCGCCAGGGAAAACACTGAAGCTTTCTTT
>NA|TRBJ2-7|14|TRBD1|TRBV6-5
CASSSQGAPYEQYF
TGTGCCAGCAGTTCACAGGGGGCCCCCTACGAGCAGTACTTC
>many|TRBJ1-6|15|NA|TRBV5-1
CASSLGDTNNSPLHF
TGCGCCAGCAGCTTGGGGGACACCAATAATTCACCCCTCCACTTT
>NA|TRBJ1-5|14|NA|TRBV29-1
CSVSTGTLGQPQHF
TGCAGCGTTTCCACAGGGACCTTAGGTCAGCCCCAGCATTTT
>NA|TRBJ1-5|15|NA|TRBV5-6
CASSTLTGRDQPQHF
TGTGCCAGCAGCACCCTAACAGGGAGGGATCAGCCCCAGCATTTT
>NA|TRBJ1-1|14|NA|TRBV6-6
CASRPEGLNTEAFF
TGTGCCAGCAGACCCGAGGGACTGAACACTGAAGCTTTCTTT
>NA|TRBJ2-1|14|NA|TRBV11-2
CASSSGLTYNEQFF
TGTGCCAGCAGCTCCGGACTAACATACAATGAGCAGTTCTTC
>once|TRBJ1-1|13|NA|TRBV7-9
CASSLVGNTEAFF
TGTGCCAGCAGCTTAGTGGGGAACACTGAAGCTTTCTTT
>NA|TRBJ2-1|14|NA|TRBV29-1
CSVSSGGSYNEQFF
TGCAGCGTTTCGTCTGGGGGATCGTACAATGAGCAGTTCTTC
>few|TRBJ1-1|12|NA|TRBV4-3
CASSQMGTEAFF
TGCGCCAGCAGCCAAATGGGGACTGAAGCTTTCTTT
>NA|TRBJ2-5|12|NA|TRBV5-1
CASSFKGETQYF
TGCGCCAGCAGCTTCAAGGGAGAGACCCAGTACTTC
>NA|TRBJ2-5|13|NA|TRBV6-1
CASSDPGRETQYF
TGTGCCAGCAGTGATCCCGGTCGAGAGACCCAGTACTTC
>few|TRBJ2-3|12|NA|TRBV11-3
CASSLGADTQYF
TGTGCCAGCAGCTTAGGAGCAGATACGCAGTATTTT